This T cell receptor (beta chain) was sequenced for a study of blood T cell repertoires in COVID-19. Across the whole study: Donors in the United States, Italy and Spain gave samples during acute or convalescent COVID-19. PBMCs, B-cell-depleted T cells, or T cells provided the cDNA or gDNA that made up the material.

The CDR3 has 15 residues. CDR1 SGHRS and CDR2 YFSETQ come from the germline V gene. V lost 0 bases and J lost 9, with 16 bases in between. Per the authors' pipeline: Estimation of nucleated cell counts was performed using reference gene primer amplification. TCRdb's copy holds only in-frame clones and misses some; the assay was immunoSEQ multiplex PCR. V and J calls plus clone size are reproduced from that table; the DNA served to infer D and trimming. Among 250,000 or so clones, roughly 86% were seen once, and the ten largest hold under 9%. Sequenced material: peripheral blood. The clonotype was recovered from a woman aged 70 to 79 with active or convalescent COVID-19. The chain couples TRBV5-1 to TRBJ2-1, with a possible D match to TRBD2 (6 bases). CDR3 sequence: CASSLGRGLYGEQFF. CDR3 nucleotides: TGCGCCAGCAGCTTGGGGCGGGGACTGTATGGTGAGCAGTTCTTC.